This T cell receptor (beta chain) is from a study of ipilimumab plus nivolumab after autologous stem cell transplantation. Ipilimumab, 1 mg/kg, started 14 to 28 days after autologous transplant. The V end lost 4 bases, the J end lost 0 bases, and 10 bases lay between the germline ends. CDR1 SGHRS and CDR2 YFSETQ come from the germline V gene. This CDR3 region has 14 residues. Clones were read by immunoSEQ multiplex PCR, and TCRdb kept only the in-frame ones, dropping some. The sample has some 46,000 clones; over 75% are singletons. This rearrangement joins TRBV5-1 to TRBJ1-1; D perhaps matches TRBD1 (6 bases). Sequences were derived from PBMCs, sampled in a trial of ipilimumab plus nivolumab as post-transplant consolidation. The origin of this receptor is a male donor with multiple myeloma. CDR3 amino acids: CASSVDSLNTEAFF. Written as DNA, the CDR3 is TGCGCCAGCAGCGTGGACAGCTTGAACACTGAAGCTTTCTTT.